This T cell receptor (beta chain) was obtained from a study of CD8 T cells in Susac syndrome. RNA totalling about 0.5 to 1 ug underwent reverse transcription with random hexamers. Across 54 Vbeta and 13 Jbeta, immunoSEQ multiplex PCR amplified TCR beta CDR3. TCRdb reanalysed the immunoSEQ multiplex PCR reads using MiXCR and keeps one entry per CDR3 protein. In the table there are roughly 140,000 distinct CDR3 sequences, nearly 95% of which are singletons. Sequencing of TCR beta covered CD8+ and CD4+ T cells obtained from blood. TEMRA cells were FACS-enriched, while CD8+ and CD4+ T cells were negatively isolated. The CDR3 length is 15 residues.

This sequence joins TRBV21-1 and TRBJ2-7; TRBD1 is the table's D call and was not checked against the DNA. TRBV21-1 is a pseudogene. What was sequenced was CD8+ T cells from PBMCs. This TCR was recovered from a human donor in good health. CDR3 sequence: CASSSDRGPSYEQYF. CDR3 coding DNA: TGTGCCAGCAGCTCGGACAGGGGGCCGTCCTACGAGCAGTACTTC.